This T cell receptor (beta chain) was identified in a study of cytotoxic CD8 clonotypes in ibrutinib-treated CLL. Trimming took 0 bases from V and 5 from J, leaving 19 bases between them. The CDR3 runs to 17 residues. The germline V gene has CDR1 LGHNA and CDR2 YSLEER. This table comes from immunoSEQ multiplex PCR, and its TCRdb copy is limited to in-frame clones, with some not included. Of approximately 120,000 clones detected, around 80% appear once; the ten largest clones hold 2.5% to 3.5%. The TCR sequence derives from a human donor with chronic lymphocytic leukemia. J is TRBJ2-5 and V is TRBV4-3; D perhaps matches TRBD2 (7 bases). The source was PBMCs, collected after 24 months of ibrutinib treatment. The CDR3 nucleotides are TGCGCCAGCAGCCAAGACCGACGGACCGGGGGGCTGGAGACCCAGTACTTC. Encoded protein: CASSQDRRTGGLETQYF.